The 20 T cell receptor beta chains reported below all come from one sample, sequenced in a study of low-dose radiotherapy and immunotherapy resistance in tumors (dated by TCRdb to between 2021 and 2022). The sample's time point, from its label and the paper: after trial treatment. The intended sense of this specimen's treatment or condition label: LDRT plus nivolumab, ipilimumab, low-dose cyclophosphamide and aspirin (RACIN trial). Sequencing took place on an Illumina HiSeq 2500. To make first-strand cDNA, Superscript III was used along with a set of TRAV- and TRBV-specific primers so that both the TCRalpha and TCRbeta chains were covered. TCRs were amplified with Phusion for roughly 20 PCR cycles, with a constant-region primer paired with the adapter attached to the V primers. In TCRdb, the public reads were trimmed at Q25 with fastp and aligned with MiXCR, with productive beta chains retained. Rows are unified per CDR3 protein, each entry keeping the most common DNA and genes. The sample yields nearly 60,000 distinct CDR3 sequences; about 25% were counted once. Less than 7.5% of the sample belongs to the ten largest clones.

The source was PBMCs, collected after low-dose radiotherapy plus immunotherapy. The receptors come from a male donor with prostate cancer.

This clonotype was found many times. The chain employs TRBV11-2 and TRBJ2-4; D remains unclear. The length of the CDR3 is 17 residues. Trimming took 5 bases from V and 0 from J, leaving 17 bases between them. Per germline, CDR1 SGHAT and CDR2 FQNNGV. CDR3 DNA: TGTGCCAGCAGCCCGGTCGGCCAGAAACTAGCCAAAAACATTCAGTACTTC. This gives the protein CASSPVGQKLAKNIQYF.

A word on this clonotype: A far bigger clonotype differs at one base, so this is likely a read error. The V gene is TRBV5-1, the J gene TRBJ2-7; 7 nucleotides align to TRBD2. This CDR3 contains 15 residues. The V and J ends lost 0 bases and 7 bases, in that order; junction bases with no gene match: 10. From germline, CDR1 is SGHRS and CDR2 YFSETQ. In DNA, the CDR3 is TGCGCCAGCAGCTTGGTCCGGGCGGGAGTGTCTGAGCAGTACTTC. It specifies CASSLVRAGVSEQYF.

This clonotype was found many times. The CDR3 loop is CASSFPSGSYEQYF. In nucleotides, the CDR3 is TGTGCCAGCAGCTTTCCTAGCGGGAGTTATGAGCAGTACTTC. The rearrangement links TRBV5-8 to TRBJ2-7; 10 nucleotides align to TRBD2. The CDR3 sequence is 14 residues long. CDR1 is SGHTS and CDR2 is YDEGEE in the germline V gene. The V gene end was trimmed by 2 bases and the J gene end by 7 bases; junction bases not matched to a gene: 6. The full variable domain, its missing parts supplied by reference TRBV5-8 and TRBJ2-7, is EAGVTQSPTHLIKTRGQQATLRCSPISGHTSVYWYQQALGLGLQFLLWYDEGEERNRGNFPPRFSGRQFPNYSSELNVNALELEDSALYLCASSFPSGSYEQYFGPGTRLTVT.

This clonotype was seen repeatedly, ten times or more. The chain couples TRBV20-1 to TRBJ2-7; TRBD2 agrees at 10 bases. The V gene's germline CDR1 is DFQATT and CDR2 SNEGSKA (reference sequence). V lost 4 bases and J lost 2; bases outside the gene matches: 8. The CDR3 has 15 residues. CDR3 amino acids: CSAMPGTSATYEQYF. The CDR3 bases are TGCAGTGCTATGCCCGGGACTAGCGCTACCTACGAGCAGTACTTC.

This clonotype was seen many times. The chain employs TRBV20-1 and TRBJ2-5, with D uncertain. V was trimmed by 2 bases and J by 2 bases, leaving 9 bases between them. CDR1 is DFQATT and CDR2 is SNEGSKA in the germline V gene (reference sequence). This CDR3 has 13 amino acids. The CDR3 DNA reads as TGCAGTGCTAGATACGCAGAACAAGAGACCCAGTACTTC. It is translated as CSARYAEQETQYF.

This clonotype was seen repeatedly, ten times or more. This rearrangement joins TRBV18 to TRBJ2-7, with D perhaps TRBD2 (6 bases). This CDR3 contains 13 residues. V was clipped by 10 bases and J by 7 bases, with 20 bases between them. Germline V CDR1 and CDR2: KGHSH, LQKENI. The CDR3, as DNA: TGTGCCACCTCGCAGCGGGCGGTTGGGGAGCAGTACTTC. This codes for CATSQRAVGEQYF.

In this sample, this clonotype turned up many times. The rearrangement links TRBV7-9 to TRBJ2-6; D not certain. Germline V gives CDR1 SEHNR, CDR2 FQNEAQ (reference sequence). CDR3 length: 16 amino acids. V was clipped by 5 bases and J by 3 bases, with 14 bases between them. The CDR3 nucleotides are TGTGCCAGCAGCGCCCGGATAACTGGTGGGGCCAACGTCCTGACTTTC. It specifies CASSARITGGANVLTF.

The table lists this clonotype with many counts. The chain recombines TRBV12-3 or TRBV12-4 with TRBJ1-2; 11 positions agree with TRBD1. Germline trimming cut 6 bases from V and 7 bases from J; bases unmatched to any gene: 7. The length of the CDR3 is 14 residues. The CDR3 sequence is CASSLGTGGTGYTF. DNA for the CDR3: TGTGCCAGCAGCCTCGGGACAGGGGGAACTGGCTACACCTTC.

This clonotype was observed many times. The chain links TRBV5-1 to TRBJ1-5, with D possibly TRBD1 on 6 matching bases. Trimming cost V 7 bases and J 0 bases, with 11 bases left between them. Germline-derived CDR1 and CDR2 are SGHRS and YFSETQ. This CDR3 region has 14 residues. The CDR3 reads CASSTGDSNQPQHF. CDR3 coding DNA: TGCGCCAGCTCGACAGGAGATAGCAATCAGCCCCAGCATTTT.

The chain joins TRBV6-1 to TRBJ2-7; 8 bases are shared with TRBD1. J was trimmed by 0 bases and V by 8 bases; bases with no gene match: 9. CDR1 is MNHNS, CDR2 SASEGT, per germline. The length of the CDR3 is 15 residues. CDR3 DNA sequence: TGTGCCAGCCGAAGGGACAGGCAGAGCTCCTACGAGCAGTACTTC. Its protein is CASRRDRQSSYEQYF.

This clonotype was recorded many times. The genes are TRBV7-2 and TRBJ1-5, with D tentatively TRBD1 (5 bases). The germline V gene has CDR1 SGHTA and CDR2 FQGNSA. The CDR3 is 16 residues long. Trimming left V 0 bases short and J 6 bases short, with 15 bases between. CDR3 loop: CASSLAGGRRVQPQHF. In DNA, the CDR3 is TGTGCCAGCAGCTTAGCGGGGGGTAGACGGGTTCAGCCCCAGCATTTT.

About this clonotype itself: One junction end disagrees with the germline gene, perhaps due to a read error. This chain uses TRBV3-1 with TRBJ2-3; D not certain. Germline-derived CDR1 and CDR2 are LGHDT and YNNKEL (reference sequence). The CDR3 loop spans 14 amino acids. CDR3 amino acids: CASIQDWGTDTQYF. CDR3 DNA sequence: TGTGCCAGCATCCAAGATTGGGGCACAGATACGCAGTATTTT.

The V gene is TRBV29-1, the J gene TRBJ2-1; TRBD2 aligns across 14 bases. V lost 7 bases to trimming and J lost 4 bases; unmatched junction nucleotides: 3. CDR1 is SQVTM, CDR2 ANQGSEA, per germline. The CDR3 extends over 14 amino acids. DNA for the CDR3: TGCAGCGGGAGGACTAGCGGGGGGTACAATGAGCAGTTCTTC. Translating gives CSGRTSGGYNEQFF.

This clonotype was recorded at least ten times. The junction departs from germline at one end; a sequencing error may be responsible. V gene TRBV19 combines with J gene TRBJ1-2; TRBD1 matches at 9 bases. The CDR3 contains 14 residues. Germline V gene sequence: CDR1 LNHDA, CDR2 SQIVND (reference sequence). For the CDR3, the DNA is TGTGCCAGTAGCATAGGACAGGGGTTCTATGGCTACACCTTC. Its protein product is CASSIGQGFYGYTF.

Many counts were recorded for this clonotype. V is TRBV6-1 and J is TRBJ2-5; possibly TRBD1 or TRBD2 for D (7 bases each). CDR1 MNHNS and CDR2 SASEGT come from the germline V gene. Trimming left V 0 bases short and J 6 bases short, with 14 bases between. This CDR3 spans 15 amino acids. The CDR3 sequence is CASSEAGGGGQTQYF. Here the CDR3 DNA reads TGTGCCAGCAGTGAAGCGGGAGGGGGCGGACAGACCCAGTACTTC.

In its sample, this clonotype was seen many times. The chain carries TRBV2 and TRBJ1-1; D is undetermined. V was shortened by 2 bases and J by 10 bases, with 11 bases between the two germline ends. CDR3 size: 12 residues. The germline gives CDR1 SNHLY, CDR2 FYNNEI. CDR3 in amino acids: CASSETVVPAFF. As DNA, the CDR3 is TGTGCCAGCAGTGAAACCGTGGTCCCAGCTTTCTTT. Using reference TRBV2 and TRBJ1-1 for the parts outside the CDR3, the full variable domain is EPEVTQTPSHQVTQMGQEVILRCVPISNHLYFYWYRQILGQKVEFLVSFYNNEISEKSEIFDDQFSVERPDGSNFTLKIRSTKLEDSAMYFCASSETVVPAFFGQGTRLTVV.

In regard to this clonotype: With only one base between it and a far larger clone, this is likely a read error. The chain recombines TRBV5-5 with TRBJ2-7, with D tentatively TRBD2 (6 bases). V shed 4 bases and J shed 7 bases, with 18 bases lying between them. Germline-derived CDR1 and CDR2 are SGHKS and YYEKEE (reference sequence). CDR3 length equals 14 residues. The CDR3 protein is CASSGLAEYNEQYF. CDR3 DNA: TGTGCCAGCAGCGGTTTAGCGGAGTACAATGAGCAGTACTTC.

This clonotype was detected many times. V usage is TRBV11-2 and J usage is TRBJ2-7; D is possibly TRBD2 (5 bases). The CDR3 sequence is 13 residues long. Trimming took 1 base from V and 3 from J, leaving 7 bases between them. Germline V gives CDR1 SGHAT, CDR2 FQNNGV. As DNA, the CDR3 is TGTGCCAGCAGCTTAGGTGACTACTACGAGCAGTACTTC. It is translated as CASSLGDYYEQYF.

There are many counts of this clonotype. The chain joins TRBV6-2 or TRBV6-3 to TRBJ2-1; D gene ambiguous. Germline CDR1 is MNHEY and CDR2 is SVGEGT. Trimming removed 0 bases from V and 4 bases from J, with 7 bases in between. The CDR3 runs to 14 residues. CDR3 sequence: CASSYSVGYNEQFF. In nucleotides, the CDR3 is TGTGCCAGCAGTTACTCGGTTGGTTACAATGAGCAGTTCTTC.

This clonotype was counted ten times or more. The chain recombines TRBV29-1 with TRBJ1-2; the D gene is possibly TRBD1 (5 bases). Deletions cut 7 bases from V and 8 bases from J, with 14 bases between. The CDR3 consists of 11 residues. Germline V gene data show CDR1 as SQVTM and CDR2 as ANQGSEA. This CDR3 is CSAGNSGGYTF. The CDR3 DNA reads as TGCAGCGCCGGAAATTCAGGGGGCTACACCTTC. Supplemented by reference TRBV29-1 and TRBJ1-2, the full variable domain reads SAVISQKPSRDICQRGTSLTIQCQVDSQVTMMFWYRQQPGQSLTLIATANQGSEATYESGFVIDKFPISRPNLTFSTLTVSNMSPEDSSIYLCSAGNSGGYTFGSGTRLTVV.